The clone carrying this T cell receptor beta chain was counted only a few times. The antigen is undetermined. Trimming removed 3 bases from V and 2 bases from J, with 10 bases in between. CDR3 length: 14 amino acids. Germline values: CDR1 SGHVS, CDR2 FNYEAQ. The data were taken from a study of CD8 T cells in ankylosing spondylitis. MiXCR was run by TCRdb on the 5' RACE reads, yielding one entry per CDR3 protein. The repertoire holds some 250,000 distinct CDR3 sequences, with around 10% as singletons. Study-level points and caveats: According to the report, clones linked to the disease were significantly enriched in matched synovial fluid samples taken from ankylosing spondylitis patients. A TCR beta motif of fewer than 10 highly homologous variants seemed to mark ankylosing spondylitis blood. Before this, some motif variants had been reported in reactive arthritis synovial fluid and blood. Disease-linked clones displayed a CD8+ phenotype and appeared relatively rarely in peripheral blood.

The source of this sequence is a male donor with ankylosing spondylitis or in good health (not recorded which). The chain carries TRBV7-6 and TRBJ1-1, with no clear D. The sample comprised blood, either unsorted or a sorted T cell fraction (not recorded which). The CDR3 DNA reads as TGTGCCAGCAGCTTCGACACTCGTAACACTGAAGCTTTCTTT. Translating gives CASSFDTRNTEAFF. The full variable domain, its missing parts supplied by reference TRBV7-6 and TRBJ1-1, is GAGVSQSPRYKVTKRGQDVALRCDPISGHVSLYWYRQALGQGPEFLTYFNYEAQQDKSGLPNDRFSAERPEGSISTLTIQRTEQRDSAMYRCASSFDTRNTEAFFGQGTRLTVV.